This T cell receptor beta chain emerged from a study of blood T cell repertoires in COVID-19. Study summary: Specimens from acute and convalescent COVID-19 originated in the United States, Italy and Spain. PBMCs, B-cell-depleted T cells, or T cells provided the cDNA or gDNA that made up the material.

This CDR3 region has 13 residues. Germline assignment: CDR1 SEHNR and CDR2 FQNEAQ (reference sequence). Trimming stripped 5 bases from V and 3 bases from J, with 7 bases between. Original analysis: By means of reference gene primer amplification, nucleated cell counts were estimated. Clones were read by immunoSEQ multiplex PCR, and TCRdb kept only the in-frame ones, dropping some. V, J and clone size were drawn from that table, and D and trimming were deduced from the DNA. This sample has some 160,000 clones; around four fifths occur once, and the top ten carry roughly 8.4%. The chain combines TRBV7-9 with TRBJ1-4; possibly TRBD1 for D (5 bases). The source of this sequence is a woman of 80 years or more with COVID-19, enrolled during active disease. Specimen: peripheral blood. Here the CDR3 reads CASSPRANEKLFF. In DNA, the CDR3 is TGTGCCAGCAGCCCCAGGGCTAATGAAAAACTGTTTTTT.